The text below deals with one T cell receptor beta chain. A much larger clone lies one base from this, so it may be a read error. The data belong to a study of low-dose radiotherapy and immunotherapy resistance in tumors. Trimming cost V 1 base and J 1 base, with 14 bases left between them. The germline CDR1 and CDR2 sequences are MNHEY and SMNVEV (reference sequence). CDR3 size: 17 residues. Noted time point: after trial treatment. Noted treatment: LDRT plus nivolumab, ipilimumab, low-dose cyclophosphamide and aspirin (RACIN trial). cDNA synthesis used a TRAV/TRBV-specific primer set for both chains. It was with a constant-region primer and a V-primer adapter that TCRs were amplified over around 18 PCR cycles. TCRdb reprocessed the reads with MiXCR, giving one entry per CDR3 protein. The top ten hold approximately 4% of the sample, which has 95,000 to 100,000 distinct CDR3 sequences, 20% seen once.

Sequencing was performed on PBMCs, taken after low-dose radiotherapy plus immunotherapy. The sequence derives from a male donor with prostate cancer. The V call is TRBV27, the J call TRBJ1-5; D might be TRBD1 (5 bases). The CDR3 sequence is CASSLWDPRESNQPQHF. The CDR3, as DNA: TGTGCCAGCAGTTTATGGGACCCACGGGAGAGCAATCAGCCCCAGCATTTT.